This TCR beta chain originates from a study of blood T cell repertoires in COVID-19. Study-level information: The origin of the acute and convalescent COVID-19 samples was the United States, Italy and Spain. PBMCs, B-cell-depleted T cells, or T cells were the source of the cDNA or gDNA that made up the material.

Original analysis: Counts of nucleated cells, estimated from reference gene primer amplification, were obtained. Data came from immunoSEQ multiplex PCR; TCRdb stores just in-frame clones and leaves some out. V and J calls and clone size are those listed in that table; D and trimming were worked out from the DNA. In the table there are around 100,000 clones, about 85% of which are singletons. This CDR3 is 17 amino acids long. Sequenced material: peripheral blood. The sequence was obtained from a man aged 40-50 years with acute or convalescent COVID-19. The chain couples TRBV12-2 to TRBJ2-3; the table assigns TRBD1, which was not confirmed against the DNA. TRBV12-2 is listed as a pseudogene. The CDR3 coding sequence is TGTGCAAGTCGCTTAGAGGGACACCTGCGGGGCACAGATACGCAGTATTTT. This encodes CASRLEGHLRGTDTQYF.